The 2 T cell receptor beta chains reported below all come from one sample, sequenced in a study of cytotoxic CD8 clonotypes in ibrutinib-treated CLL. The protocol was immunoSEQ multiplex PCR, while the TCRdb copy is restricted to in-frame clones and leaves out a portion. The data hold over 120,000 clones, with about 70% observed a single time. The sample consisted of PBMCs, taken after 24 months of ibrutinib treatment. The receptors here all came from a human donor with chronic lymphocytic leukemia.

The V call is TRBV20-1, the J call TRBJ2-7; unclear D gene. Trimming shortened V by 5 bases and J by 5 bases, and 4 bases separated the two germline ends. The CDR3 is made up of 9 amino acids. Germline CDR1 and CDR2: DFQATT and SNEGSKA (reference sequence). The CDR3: CSAGDEQYF. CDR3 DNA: TGCAGTGCTGGCGACGAGCAGTACTTC.

In DNA, the CDR3 is TGCAGCTTCGCCCAGCGGGGGGGTGATACGCAGTATTTT. Translation gives CSFAQRGGDTQYF. This chain links TRBV29-1 with TRBJ2-3; 10 positions agree with TRBD2. V lost 8 bases and J lost 6; bases outside the gene matches: 8. CDR1 is SQVTM, CDR2 ANQGSEA, per germline. This CDR3 contains 13 residues.